These 24 T cell receptor beta chains share one sample of origin, sequenced in a study of type 1 regulatory T cells. Study-level findings and limits: Type 1 regulatory T cells had a more restricted TCR repertoire than non-type 1 regulatory T cells.

The antigens of these receptors remain unknown. TCRdb re-called the reads with MiXCR, one entry per CDR3 protein. The table lists under 6,500 distinct CDR3 sequences, around 35% of them singletons. Sequencing was performed on cultured type 1 regulatory T (Tr1) cells, either the whole culture or a sorted fraction (not recorded which). Receptors were obtained from a human donor in good health.

This clonotype was observed a handful of times. The chain employs TRBV30 and TRBJ1-3; D is unresolved. V was cut by 5 bases and J by 0 bases, with 14 bases left in between. This CDR3 region has 15 residues. The germline CDR1 and CDR2 sequences are GTSNPN and SVGIG (reference sequence). CDR3 residues: CAWREVTTSGNTIYF. CDR3 coding DNA: TGTGCCTGGCGGGAGGTAACCACCTCTGGAAACACCATATATTTT.

The V gene is TRBV10-2, the J gene TRBJ2-3; D uncertain. CDR1 is WSHSY, CDR2 SAAADI, per germline. Trimming removed 4 bases from V and 2 bases from J, with 10 bases in between. The CDR3 has 14 amino acids. CDR3 in amino acids: CASSVLAPTDTQYF. In DNA, the CDR3 is TGCGCCAGCAGTGTTTTGGCCCCCACAGATACGCAGTATTTT.

The chain uses TRBV20-1 and TRBJ1-2; unclear D gene. The V end lost 4 bases, the J end lost 0 bases, and 12 bases lay between the germline ends. From germline, CDR1 is DFQATT and CDR2 SNEGSKA (reference sequence). The CDR3 length is 14 residues. CDR3 in DNA: TGCAGTGCTATTCAGGCTCAAGCTAACTATGGCTACACCTTC. Translating gives CSAIQAQANYGYTF.

About this clonotype: This is likely an artifact of a read error, given a far larger clone one base away. The chain combines TRBV4-3 with TRBJ2-7; no reliable D call. The CDR3 covers 15 residues. The germline CDR1 and CDR2 sequences are LGHNA and YSLEER. The CDR3 region is CASSQDYGGNNEQYF. The CDR3 DNA reads TGTGCCAGCAGCCAAGATTACGGCGGAAACAATGAGCAGTACTTC.

The genes are TRBV10-3 and TRBJ2-3; 8 bases line up with TRBD2. The CDR3 extends over 15 amino acids. Germline V gives CDR1 ENHRY, CDR2 SYGVKD. With 3 bases clipped from V and 3 bases from J, the junction kept 5 bases outside the gene matches. This CDR3 is CAISDVSGTTDTQYF. CDR3 nucleotide sequence: TGTGCCATCAGTGATGTTAGCGGGACTACAGATACGCAGTATTTT.

The chain has TRBV19 and TRBJ2-1; a possible D gene is TRBD2 (6 bases). Trimming took 2 bases from V and 7 from J, leaving 12 bases between them. Germline lookup yields CDR1 LNHDA and CDR2 SQIVND (reference sequence). There are 14 residues in the CDR3. The CDR3 DNA reads as TGTGCCAGTAGTATAACTCACGGGGGAAATGAGCAGTTCTTC. Protein product: CASSITHGGNEQFF.

This chain's CDR3 is CASSVSRSTQETQYF. The CDR3 nucleotides are TGTGCCAGCAGTGTGTCAAGGTCCACGCAAGAGACCCAGTACTTC. The chain joins TRBV2 to TRBJ2-5; D not certain. From germline, CDR1 is SNHLY and CDR2 FYNNEI. With 4 bases removed from V and 2 bases from J, the gap between germline ends came to 14 bases. The CDR3 totals 15 residues.

On this clonotype: The junction differs from germline at one of its ends, possibly a read error. V usage is TRBV28 and J usage is TRBJ1-1; D not certain. The CDR3 has 13 amino acids. Germline loops: CDR1 MDHEN, CDR2 SYDVKM. In DNA, the CDR3 is TGTGCCACCCAGAGTACCTTTAAGACTGAAGCTTTTTTT. Translated: CATQSTFKTEAFF.

This clonotype is termed medium-sized (0.01 to 0.1%). The chain combines TRBV5-4 with TRBJ1-4; D gene unclear. Germline V lookup: CDR1 SGHNT, CDR2 YYREEE (reference sequence). Trimming removed 1 base from V and 6 bases from J, with 13 bases in between. This CDR3 contains 15 residues. Here the CDR3 DNA reads TGTGCCAGCAGCTTGTACCAGACTCTTGATGAAAAACTGTTTTTT. As protein: CASSLYQTLDEKLFF.

The J gene is TRBJ2-1, the V gene TRBV18; D is perhaps TRBD2 (6 bases). V was cut by 4 bases and J by 10 bases, with 11 bases left in between. Germline CDR1 KGHSH, CDR2 LQKENI. CDR3 size: 12 residues. The chain's CDR3 is CASSQNSGEQFF. The DNA of the CDR3 is TGTGCCAGCTCACAAAATAGCGGAGAGCAGTTCTTC.

The rearrangement joins TRBV5-8 to TRBJ2-1, with D possibly TRBD2 on 5 matching bases. CDR3 size: 16 residues. The germline gives CDR1 SGHTS, CDR2 YDEGEE. V lost 0 bases and J lost 5, with 15 bases in between. The DNA of the CDR3 is TGTGCCAGCAGCTTGGCCTTGAGGGCCAGGAACAATGAGCAGTTCTTC. Its protein product is CASSLALRARNNEQFF.

This clonotype was observed a few times. This may be a read error, as it is one base from a much larger clone. The rearrangement links TRBV7-2 to TRBJ2-1; tentative D call: TRBD1 (5 bases). Germline V gene sequence: CDR1 SGHTA, CDR2 FQGNSA. This CDR3 is built from 13 residues. The ends were cut back, 5 bases at V and 10 bases at J, with 15 bases in the middle. This chain's CDR3 is CASSTPPRTEQFF. CDR3 nucleotide sequence: TGTGCCAGCAGCACGCCCCCCCGGACAGAGCAGTTCTTC.

This clonotype has more than one count but fewer than ten. The rearrangement links TRBV12-3 or TRBV12-4 to TRBJ2-3; TRBD1 agrees at 9 bases. V lost 6 bases, J lost 7 bases, and 11 bases stayed unmatched. This CDR3 spans 15 amino acids. The CDR3 DNA reads as TGTGCCAGCAGGTTCACAGGGGGCGCATCGAATACGCAGTATTTT. Protein: CASRFTGGASNTQYF.

The chain recombines TRBV5-4 with TRBJ1-4; D perhaps matches TRBD1 (5 bases). Trimming removed 3 bases from V and 2 bases from J, with 8 bases in between. The CDR3 has 14 amino acids. The germline V gene has CDR1 SGHNT and CDR2 YYREEE (reference sequence). CDR3 sequence reads: CASSYRQTNEKLFF. The CDR3 nucleotides read TGTGCCAGCAGCTACCGACAGACTAATGAAAAACTGTTTTTT.

Concerning this clonotype itself: A much more abundant neighbour one base away suggests this may be a read error. The chain recombines TRBV12-3 or TRBV12-4 with TRBJ2-2; D is possibly TRBD2 (6 bases). The CDR3 has 14 residues. CDR3 DNA: TGTGCCAGCAGTTTACAATCAGACACCGGGGGGCTGTTTTTT. Translated, it gives CASSLQSDTGGLFF.

To note about this clonotype: The junction departs from germline at one end; a sequencing error may be responsible. The DNA for the CDR3 is TGCGCCAGCACTCAATTGAGGTATCGGGGCTCCTACAATGAGCAGTTCTTC. Translation gives CASTQLRYRGSYNEQFF. The rearrangement links TRBV23-1 to TRBJ2-1, with D tentatively TRBD2 (5 bases). TRBV23-1 is marked as an open reading frame, function uncertain. The CDR3 has 17 amino acids.

Comment on this clonotype: This may be a read error, as it is one base from a much larger clone. The J gene is TRBJ1-5, the V gene TRBV11-2, with TRBD1 as a possible D gene (5 bases). CDR3 length equals 14 residues. The germline V and J ends were trimmed by 3 bases and 11 bases, with 17 bases remaining between them. Germline V lookup: CDR1 SGHAT, CDR2 FQNNGV. DNA of the CDR3: TGTGCCAGCAGCTTTGCAGGGTTCCAACAGTCCCAGCATTTT. Its translation: CASSFAGFQQSQHF.

The chain links TRBV27 to TRBJ1-1; TRBD1 might be the D (6 bases). Trimming stripped 5 bases from V and 8 bases from J, with 18 bases between. Germline V lookup: CDR1 MNHEY, CDR2 SMNVEV (reference sequence). CDR3 length: 14 residues. CDR3 nucleotides: TGTGCCAGCAGTCCTCTCTTCAGGGGTGGAGAAGCTTTCTTT. Amino acids: CASSPLFRGGEAFF.

About this clonotype itself: The junction departs from germline at one end; a sequencing error may be responsible. The chain carries TRBV20-1 and TRBJ1-5, with 10 bases identical to TRBD1. The V gene's germline CDR1 is DFQATT and CDR2 SNEGSKA (reference sequence). The CDR3 has 13 amino acids. The CDR3 region has the DNA TGCAGTGTTAGAGGGACAGGGGATCAGCCCCAGCATTTT. Translation gives CSVRGTGDQPQHF.

This clonotype was counted at least ten times. The chain carries TRBV28 and TRBJ2-1; D is unresolved. V gave up 4 bases and J gave up 13 bases, with 14 bases separating them. Germline loops: CDR1 MDHEN, CDR2 SYDVKM. The CDR3 loop spans 12 amino acids. The CDR3 is CASSSLISLQFF. CDR3 sequence (DNA): TGTGCCAGCAGTTCGCTTATCAGCCTTCAGTTCTTC. The variable domain in full, completed from reference TRBV28 and TRBJ2-1, reads DVKVTQSSRYLVKRTGEKVFLECVQDMDHENMFWYRQDPGLGLRLIYFSYDVKMKEKGDIPEGYSVSREKKERFSLILESASTNQTSMYLCASSSLISLQFFGPGTRLTVL.

Of note for this clonotype: A read error may explain this, as a much larger clone is one base away. The V call is TRBV27, the J call TRBJ2-5; no reliable D call. This CDR3 spans 11 amino acids. Germline-derived CDR1 and CDR2 are MNHEY and SMNVEV (reference sequence). The CDR3 nucleotides are TGTGCCTGCAGTTTCTTGGGGACCCAGTACTTC. Translation gives CACSFLGTQYF.

A remark on this clonotype: A read error is possible here, since a much larger clone lies one base away. The J gene is TRBJ2-5, the V gene TRBV10-2; 11 nucleotides agree with TRBD2. CDR1 is WSHSY, CDR2 SAAADI, per germline. The CDR3 has 14 amino acids. CDR3 bases: TGCGCCAGCACCCTGGGACTAGCGGAGGAGACCCGGTACTTC. Amino acid sequence: CASTLGLAEETRYF.

This clonotype came up many times. The chain links TRBV9 to TRBJ1-6; D is unresolved. This CDR3 has 12 amino acids. The germline gives CDR1 SGDLS, CDR2 YYNGEE. The V gene lost 0 bases and the J gene lost 9 bases, with 4 bases spanning the gap. The CDR3 DNA is TGTGCCAGCAGCGTAGTGGGTTCACCCCTCCACTTT. Residues: CASSVVGSPLHF.

The chain has TRBV6-1 and TRBJ1-2; D might be TRBD1 (6 bases). The CDR3 has 12 residues. Looked up from germline, CDR1 is MNHNS and CDR2 is SASEGT. Trimming removed 1 base at V and 8 bases at J, with 8 bases between. CDR3 DNA sequence: TGTGCCAGCAGTGAAGACAGGGTCGGCTACACCTTC. This codes for CASSEDRVGYTF.